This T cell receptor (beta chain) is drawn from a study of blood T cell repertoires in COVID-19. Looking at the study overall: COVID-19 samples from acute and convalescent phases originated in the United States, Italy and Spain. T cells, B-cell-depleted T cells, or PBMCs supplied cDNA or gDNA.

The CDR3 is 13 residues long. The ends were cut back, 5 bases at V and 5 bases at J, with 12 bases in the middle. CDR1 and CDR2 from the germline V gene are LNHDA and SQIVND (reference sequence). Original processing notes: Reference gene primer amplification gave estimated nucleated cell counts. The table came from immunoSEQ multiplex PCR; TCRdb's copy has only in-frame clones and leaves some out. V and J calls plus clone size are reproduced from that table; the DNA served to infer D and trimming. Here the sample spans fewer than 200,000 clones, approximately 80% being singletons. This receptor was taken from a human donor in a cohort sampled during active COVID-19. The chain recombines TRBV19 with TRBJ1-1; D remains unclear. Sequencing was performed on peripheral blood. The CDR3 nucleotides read TGTGCCAGTAGTGGGGAGGATAGAACTGAAGCTTTCTTT. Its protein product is CASSGEDRTEAFF.